This TCR beta chain originates from a study of molecular identifiers for immune sequencing clone quantification. Each CDR3 protein is one row after TCRdb ran MiXCR on the PCR reads. The data hold fewer than 100,000 distinct CDR3 sequences, with over 20% observed a single time. CDR1 and CDR2 (germline): SEHNR, FQNEAQ (reference sequence). The CDR3 is 13 amino acids. V gave up 5 bases and J gave up 0 bases, with 8 bases separating them. This clonotype was recorded a few times. This receptor was taken from a human donor in good health. Some libraries in this study had Jurkat cell RNA spiked in. The chain employs TRBV7-9 and TRBJ2-7; no clear D. Specimen: naive CD8+ T cells from blood, with Jurkat cell RNA spiked in. Subset given: FACS-sorted CD8+CD4-CCR7+CD45RA+ naive T cells. CDR3 DNA sequence: TGTGCCAGCAGCCAACAGAGCTCCTACGAGCAGTACTTC. Translated: CASSQQSSYEQYF.